The text below deals with one T cell receptor (beta chain). The data were obtained in a study of T cells in Graves' hyperthyroidism and ophthalmopathy. Amplification targeted TCR beta CDR3 regions from RNA transcripts. A first-round RT-PCR of the TCR CDR3 used the HTBI primer set. TCRdb used MiXCR to reprocess the multiplex PCR reads, holding one entry per CDR3 protein. In the table there are a few hundred thousand distinct CDR3 sequences, around 19% of which are singletons. Germline V lookup: CDR1 SEHNR, CDR2 FQNEAQ (reference sequence). V was clipped by 5 bases and J by 9 bases; unmatched bases: 15. There are 16 residues in the CDR3.

The TCR was taken from a man aged 35 to 55 with Graves' hyperthyroidism. The rearrangement joins TRBV7-9 to TRBJ1-5; TRBD1 aligns across 8 bases. The source material was blood. For the CDR3, the DNA is TGTGCCAGCAGCGTAGGGACAGGTGGGATCCAGGGGCCCCAGCATTTT. Amino acid sequence: CASSVGTGGIQGPQHF.